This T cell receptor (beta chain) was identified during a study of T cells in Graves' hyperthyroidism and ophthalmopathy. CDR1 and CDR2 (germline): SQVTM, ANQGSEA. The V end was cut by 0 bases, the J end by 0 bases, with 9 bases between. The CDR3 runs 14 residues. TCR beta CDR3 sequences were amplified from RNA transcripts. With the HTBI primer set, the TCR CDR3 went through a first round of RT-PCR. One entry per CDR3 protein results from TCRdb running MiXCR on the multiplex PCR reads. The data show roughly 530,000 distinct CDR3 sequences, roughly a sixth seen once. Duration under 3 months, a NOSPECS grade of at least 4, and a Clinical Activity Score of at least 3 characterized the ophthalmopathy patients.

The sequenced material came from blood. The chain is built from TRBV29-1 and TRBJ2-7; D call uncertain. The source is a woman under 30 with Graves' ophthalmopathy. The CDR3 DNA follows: TGCAGCGTTGAAGATCCCGGGCACTCCTACGAGCAGTACTTC. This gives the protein CSVEDPGHSYEQYF.